This passage covers 23 T cell receptor beta chains from one sample sequenced in a study of a mutant IDH1 vaccine in newly diagnosed glioma. The protocol was immunoSEQ multiplex PCR, while the TCRdb copy is restricted to in-frame clones and leaves out a portion. The sample comprises about 100,000 clones, over 75% of which are singletons, and 6.5% to 9.5% rests with the top ten. Sample time point: baseline, week 1 (first vaccination visit). Treatment specified: pre-vaccination baseline after standard-of-care therapy. Sample: PBMCs, taken from a glioma patient treated with radiotherapy, temozolomide or both. Receptors originate from a middle-aged man with glioma.

The CDR3, as DNA: TGTGCCAGCAGCTTAGCAAGCTCCAAGCAAGTGGGGGAGCTGTTTTTT. It is translated as CASSLASSKQVGELFF. V usage is TRBV7-2 and J usage is TRBJ2-2; D gene ambiguous. V lost 0 bases and J lost 8, with 16 bases in between. The germline V gene encodes CDR1 SGHTA and CDR2 FQGNSA. CDR3 length: 16 amino acids.

This rearrangement joins TRBV19 to TRBJ1-1; 7 bases line up with TRBD1. This CDR3 is 15 amino acids long. CDR1 LNHDA and CDR2 SQIVND come from the germline V gene (reference sequence). V lost 3 bases to trimming and J lost 5 bases; unmatched junction nucleotides: 9. The CDR3 here is CASSIEGRGRTEAFF. The CDR3 bases are TGTGCCAGTAGTATCGAGGGCAGGGGGAGAACTGAAGCTTTCTTT.

This sequence joins TRBV4-2 and TRBJ2-3, with 7 bases matching TRBD1. Germline CDR1 reads LGHNA; CDR2 reads YNFKEQ. The CDR3 spans 15 residues. The V gene end was trimmed by 1 base and the J gene end by 3 bases; junction bases not matched to a gene: 4. The CDR3 protein is CASSQGQGGTDTQYF. The CDR3 bases are TGTGCCAGCAGCCAAGGACAGGGTGGGACAGATACGCAGTATTTT.

This clone showed up just a few times. This chain joins TRBV7-8 and TRBJ2-1; tentatively, D is TRBD1 or TRBD2 (6 bases each). The V end lost 8 bases, the J end lost 0 bases, and 17 bases lay between the germline ends. Germline V gene data show CDR1 as SGHVS and CDR2 as FQNEAQ. CDR3 length: 16 amino acids. The CDR3 reads CASVWGAASSYNEQFF. The CDR3 DNA follows: TGTGCCAGCGTCTGGGGGGCCGCCAGCTCCTACAATGAGCAGTTCTTC.

This chain's CDR3 is CASSFSILAGGGDTQYF. As DNA, the CDR3 is TGTGCCAGCAGCTTTTCAATCCTAGCGGGAGGGGGAGATACGCAGTATTTT. This chain uses TRBV7-3 with TRBJ2-3; TRBD2 agrees at 12 bases. CDR3 size: 17 residues. Germline assignment: CDR1 SGHTA and CDR2 FQGTGA. V shed 3 bases, J shed 5 bases, and the junction held 9 bases outside the gene matches.

The chain combines TRBV13 with TRBJ2-3, with a possible D match to TRBD1 (5 bases). The V gene's germline CDR1 is PRHDT and CDR2 FYEKMQ (reference sequence). The CDR3 spans 14 residues. V was trimmed by 6 bases and J by 6 bases, leaving 16 bases between them. The CDR3 sequence is CASRPWGAADTQYF. CDR3 coding DNA: TGTGCCAGCAGGCCCTGGGGCGCTGCTGATACGCAGTATTTT. The whole variable domain, filled in from reference TRBV13 and TRBJ2-3, reads AAGVIQSPRHLIKEKRETATLKCYPIPRHDTVYWYQQGPGQDPQFLISFYEKMQSDKGSIPDRFSAQQFSDYHSELNMSSLELGDSALYFCASRPWGAADTQYFGPGTRLTVL.

The chain recombines TRBV7-2 with TRBJ2-7; D not certain. The CDR3 is 15 amino acids. Germline V CDR1 and CDR2: SGHTA, FQGNSA. V was clipped by 1 base and J by 6 bases, with 16 bases between them. The CDR3 region is CASSLVFAVAPEQYF. The CDR3 coding sequence is TGTGCCAGCAGCTTAGTTTTCGCGGTCGCTCCCGAGCAGTACTTC.

The chain is built from TRBV19 and TRBJ2-2; D possibly corresponds to TRBD2 (6 bases). The CDR3 is made up of 15 amino acids. Germline V CDR1 and CDR2: LNHDA, SQIVND (reference sequence). With 1 base removed from V and 2 bases from J, the gap between germline ends came to 8 bases. This CDR3 is CASSIVGGNTGELFF. Here the CDR3 DNA reads TGTGCCAGTAGTATAGTCGGGGGTAACACCGGGGAGCTGTTTTTT.

The CDR3 region is CASSGASGRAETQYF. The DNA of the CDR3 is TGCGCCAGCAGCGGGGCTAGCGGGAGGGCGGAGACCCAGTACTTC. V is TRBV10-2 and J is TRBJ2-5; 12 positions match TRBD2. The CDR3 consists of 15 residues. The V gene end was trimmed by 6 bases and the J gene end by 5 bases; junction bases not matched to a gene: 7. Germline V gives CDR1 WSHSY, CDR2 SAAADI.

The genes are TRBV19 and TRBJ2-5; TRBD1 aligns across 12 bases. The length of the CDR3 is 14 residues. V gave up 5 bases and J gave up 4 bases; unmatched junction bases: 2. Germline V gene lookup returns CDR1 LNHDA and CDR2 SQIVND (reference sequence). CDR3 protein: CASSGTGGVETQYF. CDR3 sequence (DNA): TGTGCCAGTAGTGGGACAGGGGGCGTAGAGACCCAGTACTTC.

The chain links TRBV18 to TRBJ2-7; the D gene is possibly TRBD1 (7 bases). The CDR3 has 14 residues. The germline gives CDR1 KGHSH, CDR2 LQKENI. V lost 3 bases and J lost 2, with 11 bases in between. CDR3 DNA: TGTGCCAGCTCACCCCGCGGGACAGCCTACGAGCAGTACTTC. Amino acid sequence: CASSPRGTAYEQYF. Complete variable domain (other parts from reference TRBV18 and TRBJ2-7): NAGVMQNPRHLVRRRGQEARLRCSPMKGHSHVYWYRQLPEEGLKFMVYLQKENIIDESGMPKERFSAEFPKEGPSILRIQQVVRGDSAAYFCASSPRGTAYEQYFGPGTRLTVT.

This clone showed up just once. The chain combines TRBV29-1 with TRBJ2-1; D tentatively fits TRBD1 or TRBD2 (5 bases each). The germline gives CDR1 SQVTM, CDR2 ANQGSEA. The CDR3 totals 12 residues. V shed 4 bases and J shed 3 bases, with 7 bases lying between them. CDR3 DNA: TGCAGCGTTGTGAGGGGCTACAATGAGCAGTTCTTC. Residues: CSVVRGYNEQFF.

This sequence joins TRBV7-9 and TRBJ1-3, with 7 bases that match TRBD1. J was trimmed by 2 bases and V by 4 bases; bases with no gene match: 5. Germline V gives CDR1 SEHNR, CDR2 FQNEAQ (reference sequence). The CDR3 extends over 15 amino acids. The CDR3 nucleotides read TGTGCCAGCAGCTCACCCGGGACAGCTGGAAACACCATATATTTT. It yields the protein CASSSPGTAGNTIYF.

For this clone: Because the CDR3's place on the DNA is in doubt, the DNA is left out and the CDR3 is given as listed by TCRdb. This rearrangement joins TRBV21-1 to TRBJ1-3. TRBV21-1 is marked as a pseudogene. The CDR3 totals 10 residues, both ends included. The CDR3 loop reads CWAGGNTIYF.

In this sample, this clone turned up once. The J gene is TRBJ1-1, the V gene TRBV5-6, with 9 bases identical to TRBD1. The length of the CDR3 is 15 residues. The J segment lost 5 bases and the V segment lost 4 bases, leaving 9 bases of the junction unmatched. Germline lookup yields CDR1 SGHDT and CDR2 YYEEEE. The CDR3 DNA is TGTGCCAGCAGCCGTCGGACAGGGGCAGGTACTGAAGCTTTCTTT. As protein: CASSRRTGAGTEAFF.

This clone was seen a few times. CDR3 nucleotides: TGTGCCAGCTCCCGGGTTTCCTACAATGAGCAGTTCTTC. Translated: CASSRVSYNEQFF. The gene calls are TRBV19 and TRBJ2-1; no definite D call. The CDR3 runs to 13 residues. CDR1 is LNHDA and CDR2 is SQIVND in the germline V gene (reference sequence). The V end was cut by 9 bases, the J end by 1 base, with 10 bases between. The variable domain in full, completed from reference TRBV19 and TRBJ2-1, reads DGGITQSPKYLFRKEGQNVTLSCEQNLNHDAMYWYRQDPGQGLRLIYYSQIVNDFQKGDIAEGYSVSREKKESFPLTVTSAQKNPTAFYLCASSRVSYNEQFFGPGTRLTVL.

This chain uses TRBV11-2 with TRBJ2-7, with TRBD1 identical over 9 bases. The CDR3 consists of 16 residues. Germline CDR1 is SGHAT and CDR2 is FQNNGV. Unmatched junction bases numbered 7, after V lost 4 bases and J lost 0 bases. DNA of the CDR3: TGTGCCAGCAGCTCCCTGACAGGGGGGAGCTCCTACGAGCAGTACTTC. This codes for CASSSLTGGSSYEQYF.

This clone was picked up one time. This rearrangement joins TRBV7-8 to TRBJ2-5; 13 positions agree with TRBD2. This CDR3 region has 13 residues. Germline V gives CDR1 SGHVS, CDR2 FQNEAQ. V trimming: 5 bases; J trimming: 10 bases; junction bases outside the gene matches: 4. CDR3 in amino acids: CASSPRTSGSQYF. The CDR3 DNA sequence: TGTGCCAGCAGCCCCAGGACTAGCGGGAGCCAGTACTTC.

The chain carries TRBV19 and TRBJ1-6, with 7 positions matching TRBD1. V lost 5 bases and J lost 0; bases outside the gene matches: 4. This CDR3 is built from 16 residues. Germline assignment: CDR1 LNHDA and CDR2 SQIVND (reference sequence). The CDR3 reads CASSRDSPSYNSPLHF. The CDR3 DNA follows: TGTGCCAGTAGTCGGGACAGCCCCTCCTATAATTCACCCCTCCACTTT.

This clone turned up a few times. This chain links TRBV6-5 with TRBJ1-1; D may be TRBD1 (5 bases). V was trimmed by 8 bases and J by 5 bases, leaving 21 bases between them. The CDR3 loop spans 15 amino acids. Germline assignment: CDR1 MNHEY and CDR2 SVGAGI. CDR3 in DNA: TGTGCCAGCGGGCCTAGGACGGCAGGGAGTACTGAAGCTTTCTTT. It encodes CASGPRTAGSTEAFF.

V usage is TRBV5-1 and J usage is TRBJ2-7, with 8 bases lining up with TRBD1. The CDR3 has 16 residues. Trimming took 1 base from V and 7 from J; bases not matched to a gene: 13. CDR1 and CDR2 from the germline V gene are SGHRS and YFSETQ. The DNA for the CDR3 is TGCGCCAGCAGCTTGTCCTGGACAGGGATTTACGAGGAGCAGTACTTC. This gives the protein CASSLSWTGIYEEQYF.

J is TRBJ1-5 and V is TRBV5-6, with 10 bases lining up with TRBD1. Trimming cost V 2 bases and J 5 bases; bases outside gene matches: 7. This CDR3 is 16 amino acids long. Germline assignment: CDR1 SGHDT and CDR2 YYEEEE. The CDR3 region is CASSFLGTGDHQPQHF. CDR3 nucleotides: TGTGCCAGCAGCTTTCTGGGGACAGGGGACCATCAGCCCCAGCATTTT.

The chain joins TRBV7-9 to TRBJ2-7; D is perhaps TRBD1 (5 bases). Deletions cut 4 bases from V and 2 bases from J, with 9 bases between. Germline CDR1 reads SEHNR; CDR2 reads FQNEAQ (reference sequence). The CDR3 consists of 13 residues. The CDR3 nucleotides are TGTGCCAGCAGCTCCGACAGCCCCTACGAGCAGTACTTC. Amino acids: CASSSDSPYEQYF.